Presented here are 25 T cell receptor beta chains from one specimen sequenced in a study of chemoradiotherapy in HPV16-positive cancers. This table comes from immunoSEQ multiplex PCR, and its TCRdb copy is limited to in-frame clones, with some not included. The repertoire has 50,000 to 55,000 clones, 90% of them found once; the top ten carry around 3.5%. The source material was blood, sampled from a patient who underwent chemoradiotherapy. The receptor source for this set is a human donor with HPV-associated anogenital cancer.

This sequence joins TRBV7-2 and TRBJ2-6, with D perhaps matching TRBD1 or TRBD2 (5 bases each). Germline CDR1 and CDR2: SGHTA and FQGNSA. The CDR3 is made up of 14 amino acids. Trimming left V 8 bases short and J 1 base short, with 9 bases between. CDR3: CASGTVSGANVLTF. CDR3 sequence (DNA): TGTGCCAGCGGGACGGTTTCTGGGGCCAACGTCCTGACTTTC.

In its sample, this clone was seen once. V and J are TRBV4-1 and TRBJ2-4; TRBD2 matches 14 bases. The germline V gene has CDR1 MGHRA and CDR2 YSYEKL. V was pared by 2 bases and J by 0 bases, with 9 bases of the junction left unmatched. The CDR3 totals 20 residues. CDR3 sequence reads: CASSQPWTSGGSLAKNIQYF. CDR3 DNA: TGCGCCAGCAGCCAACCATGGACTAGCGGGGGGTCCTTAGCCAAAAACATTCAGTACTTC.

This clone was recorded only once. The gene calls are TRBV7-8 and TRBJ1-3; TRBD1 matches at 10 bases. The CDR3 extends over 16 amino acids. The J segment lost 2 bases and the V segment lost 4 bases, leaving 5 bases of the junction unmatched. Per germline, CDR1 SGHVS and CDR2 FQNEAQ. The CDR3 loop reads CASSYGDRGTGNTIYF. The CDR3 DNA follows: TGTGCCAGCAGCTATGGGGACAGGGGCACTGGAAACACCATATATTTT.

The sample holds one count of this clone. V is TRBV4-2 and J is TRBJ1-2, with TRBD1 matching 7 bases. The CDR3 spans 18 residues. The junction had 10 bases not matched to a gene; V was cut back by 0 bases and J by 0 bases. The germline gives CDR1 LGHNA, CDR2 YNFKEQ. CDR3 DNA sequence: TGTGCCAGCAGCCAAGAAGGGGGAGCCGGGACAGCTAACTATGGCTACACCTTC. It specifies CASSQEGGAGTANYGYTF.

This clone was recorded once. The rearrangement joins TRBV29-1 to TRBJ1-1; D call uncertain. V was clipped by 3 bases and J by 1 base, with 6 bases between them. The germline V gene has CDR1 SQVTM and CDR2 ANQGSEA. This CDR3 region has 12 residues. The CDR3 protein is CSVDWGNTEAFF. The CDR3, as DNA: TGCAGCGTTGACTGGGGGAACACTGAAGCTTTCTTT.

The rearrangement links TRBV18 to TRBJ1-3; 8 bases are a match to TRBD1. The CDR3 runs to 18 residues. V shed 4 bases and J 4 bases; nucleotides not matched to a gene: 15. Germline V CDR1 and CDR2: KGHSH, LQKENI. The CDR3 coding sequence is TGTGCCAGCTCACGAGATCAAGGACAGGGTTACTCGGGAAACACCATATATTTT. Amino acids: CASSRDQGQGYSGNTIYF.

The CDR3 bases are TGTGCCAGTAGTATGTCCCCTAGGGCGGGGGGGCGGACAGATACGCAGTATTTT. Its translation is CASSMSPRAGGRTDTQYF. The chain is built from TRBV19 and TRBJ2-3; TRBD2 matches 9 bases. CDR1 LNHDA and CDR2 SQIVND come from the germline V gene (reference sequence). V shed 3 bases and J 3 bases; nucleotides not matched to a gene: 13. The CDR3 has 18 residues.

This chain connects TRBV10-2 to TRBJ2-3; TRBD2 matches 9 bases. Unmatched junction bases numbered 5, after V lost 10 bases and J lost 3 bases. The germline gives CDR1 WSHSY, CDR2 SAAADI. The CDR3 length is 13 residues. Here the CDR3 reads CATRTSVTDTQYF. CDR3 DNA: TGCGCCACCCGGACTAGCGTAACAGATACGCAGTATTTT.

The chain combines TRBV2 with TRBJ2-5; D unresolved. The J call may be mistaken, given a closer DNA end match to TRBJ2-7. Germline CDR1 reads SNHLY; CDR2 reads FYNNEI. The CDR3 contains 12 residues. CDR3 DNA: TGTGCCAGCAGTAAGAGTTCCTACGAGCAGTACTTC. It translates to CASSKSSYEQYF.

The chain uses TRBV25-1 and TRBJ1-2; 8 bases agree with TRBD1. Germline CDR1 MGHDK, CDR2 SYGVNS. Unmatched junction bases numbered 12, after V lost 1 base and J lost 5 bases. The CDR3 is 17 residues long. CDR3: CASSESALTGGRYGYTF. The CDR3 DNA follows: TGTGCCAGCAGTGAATCGGCACTTACAGGGGGAAGGTATGGCTACACCTTC.

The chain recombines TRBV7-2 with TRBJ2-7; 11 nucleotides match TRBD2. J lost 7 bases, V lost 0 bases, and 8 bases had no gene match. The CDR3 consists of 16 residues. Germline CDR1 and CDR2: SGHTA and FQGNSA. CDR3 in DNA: TGTGCCAGCAGCTTAGCGGCCACTAGCGGGGGAAGTGAGCAGTACTTC. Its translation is CASSLAATSGGSEQYF.

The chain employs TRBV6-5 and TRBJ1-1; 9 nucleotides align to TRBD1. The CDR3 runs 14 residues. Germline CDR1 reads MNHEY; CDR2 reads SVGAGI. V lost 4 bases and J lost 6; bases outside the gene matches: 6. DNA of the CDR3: TGTGCCAGCAGTTCTGGGACAGGGAAGGCTGAAGCTTTCTTT. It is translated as CASSSGTGKAEAFF.

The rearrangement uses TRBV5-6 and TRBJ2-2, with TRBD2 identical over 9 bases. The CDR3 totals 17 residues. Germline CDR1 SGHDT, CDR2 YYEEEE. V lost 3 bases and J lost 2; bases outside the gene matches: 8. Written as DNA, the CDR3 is TGTGCCAGCAGCTCCTATGGACTAGCGAGAAACACCGGGGAGCTGTTTTTT. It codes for CASSSYGLARNTGELFF.

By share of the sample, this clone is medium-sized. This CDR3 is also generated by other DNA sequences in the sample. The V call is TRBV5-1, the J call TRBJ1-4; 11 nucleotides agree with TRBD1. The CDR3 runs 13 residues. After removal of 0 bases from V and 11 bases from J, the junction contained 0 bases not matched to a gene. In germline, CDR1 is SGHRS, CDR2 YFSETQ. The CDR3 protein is CASSLGDRGKLFF. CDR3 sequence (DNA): TGCGCCAGCAGCTTGGGGGACAGGGGGAAACTGTTTTTT.

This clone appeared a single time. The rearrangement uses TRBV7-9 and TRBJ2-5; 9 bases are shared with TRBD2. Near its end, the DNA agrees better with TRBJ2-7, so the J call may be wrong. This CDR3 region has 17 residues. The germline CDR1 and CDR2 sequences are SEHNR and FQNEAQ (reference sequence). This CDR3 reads CASSLAPSGATFYEQYF. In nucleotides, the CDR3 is TGTGCCAGCAGCTTAGCGCCTAGCGGGGCTACCTTCTACGAGCAGTACTTC.

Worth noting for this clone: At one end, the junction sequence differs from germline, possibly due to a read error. The CDR3 reads CASSLSYDYTF. Here the CDR3 DNA reads TGTGCCAGCAGCTTATCTTATGACTACACCTTC. The chain combines TRBV7-9 with TRBJ1-2; no reliable D call. Looked up from germline, CDR1 is SEHNR and CDR2 is FQNEAQ (reference sequence). The length of the CDR3 is 11 residues.

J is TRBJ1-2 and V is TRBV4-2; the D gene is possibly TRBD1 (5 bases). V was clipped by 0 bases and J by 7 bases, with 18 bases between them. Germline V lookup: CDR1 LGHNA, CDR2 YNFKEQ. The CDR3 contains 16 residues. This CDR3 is CASSQDPLGGLGGYTF. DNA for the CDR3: TGTGCCAGCAGCCAAGATCCGCTTGGGGGATTGGGTGGCTACACCTTC.

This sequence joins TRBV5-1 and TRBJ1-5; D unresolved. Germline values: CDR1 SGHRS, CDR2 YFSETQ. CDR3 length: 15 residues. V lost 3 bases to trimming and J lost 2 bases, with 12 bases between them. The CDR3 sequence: CASSSGLVGNQPQHF. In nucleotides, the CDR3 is TGCGCCAGCAGCTCCGGGTTGGTGGGCAATCAGCCCCAGCATTTT.

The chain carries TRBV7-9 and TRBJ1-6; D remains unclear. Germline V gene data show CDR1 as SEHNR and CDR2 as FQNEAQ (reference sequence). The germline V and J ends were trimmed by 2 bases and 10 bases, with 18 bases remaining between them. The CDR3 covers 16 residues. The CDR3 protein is CASSLPGPTGESPLHF. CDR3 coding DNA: TGTGCCAGCAGCTTACCCGGACCGACCGGGGAGTCACCCCTCCACTTT.

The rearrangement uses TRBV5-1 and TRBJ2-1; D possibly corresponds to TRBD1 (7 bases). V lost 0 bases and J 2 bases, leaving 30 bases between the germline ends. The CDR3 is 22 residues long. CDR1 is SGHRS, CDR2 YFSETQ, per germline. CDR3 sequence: CASSLEGARDVSGTSPYNEQFF. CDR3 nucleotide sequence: TGCGCCAGCAGCTTGGAGGGGGCCCGGGACGTCTCCGGGACTTCCCCCTACAATGAGCAGTTCTTC.

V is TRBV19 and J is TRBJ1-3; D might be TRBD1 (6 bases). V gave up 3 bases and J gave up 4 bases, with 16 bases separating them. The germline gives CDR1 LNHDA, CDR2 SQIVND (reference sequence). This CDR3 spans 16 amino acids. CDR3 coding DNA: TGTGCCAGTAGTATCGCGGGGGCGGCCTCGGGAAACACCATATATTTT. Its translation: CASSIAGAASGNTIYF.

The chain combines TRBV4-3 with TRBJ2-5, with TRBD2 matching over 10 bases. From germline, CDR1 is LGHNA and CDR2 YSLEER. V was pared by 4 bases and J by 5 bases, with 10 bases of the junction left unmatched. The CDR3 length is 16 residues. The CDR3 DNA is TGCGCCAGCAGCCGAACAGCGGGAGGGCCGAGGGAGACCCAGTACTTC. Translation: CASSRTAGGPRETQYF.

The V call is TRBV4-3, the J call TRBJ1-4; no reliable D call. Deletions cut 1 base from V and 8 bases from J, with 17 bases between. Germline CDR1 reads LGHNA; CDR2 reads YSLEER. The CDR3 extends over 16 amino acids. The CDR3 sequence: CASSQGVGRLGEKLFF. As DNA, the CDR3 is TGCGCCAGCAGCCAAGGGGTTGGCCGGCTAGGGGAAAAACTGTTTTTT.

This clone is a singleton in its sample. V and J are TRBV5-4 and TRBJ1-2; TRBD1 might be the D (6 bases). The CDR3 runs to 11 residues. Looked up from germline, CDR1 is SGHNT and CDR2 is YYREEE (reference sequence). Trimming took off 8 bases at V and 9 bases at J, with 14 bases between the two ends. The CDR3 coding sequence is TGTGCCAGTATACAGGGTCTAAGCTACACCTTC. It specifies CASIQGLSYTF.

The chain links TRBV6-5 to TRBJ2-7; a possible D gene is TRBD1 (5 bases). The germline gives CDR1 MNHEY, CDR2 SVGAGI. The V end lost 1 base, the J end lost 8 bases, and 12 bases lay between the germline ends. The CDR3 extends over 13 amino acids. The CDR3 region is CASSYYAPGQQYF. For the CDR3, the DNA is TGTGCCAGCAGTTACTATGCCCCAGGGCAGCAGTACTTC.